Detailed here is one TCR beta chain. The antigen is undetermined. Primers: 60 Vbeta forward and 13 Jbeta reverse. The assay was immunoSEQ multiplex PCR, and TCRdb's table has in-frame clones only and misses some. The table lists 75,000 to 100,000 clones, less than 85% of them singletons. CDR3 size: 15 residues. CDR1 and CDR2 from the germline V gene are ENHRY and SYGVKD. The V end was cut by 6 bases, the J end by 8 bases, with 20 bases between. The data originate from a study of cytomegalovirus exposure and HLA in healthy donors. Study-level results: The authors listed some 160 TCR beta chains as cytomegalovirus-associated.

Sequencing input: PBMCs. The chain combines TRBV10-3 with TRBJ2-1, with TRBD2 as a possible D gene (6 bases). This TCR was recovered from a woman aged 60-75 years in good health and CMV-seropositive. This chain's CDR3 is CAIRTSLQQVDEQFF. The CDR3 DNA reads TGTGCCATCAGGACTAGTCTTCAACAAGTCGATGAGCAGTTCTTC.